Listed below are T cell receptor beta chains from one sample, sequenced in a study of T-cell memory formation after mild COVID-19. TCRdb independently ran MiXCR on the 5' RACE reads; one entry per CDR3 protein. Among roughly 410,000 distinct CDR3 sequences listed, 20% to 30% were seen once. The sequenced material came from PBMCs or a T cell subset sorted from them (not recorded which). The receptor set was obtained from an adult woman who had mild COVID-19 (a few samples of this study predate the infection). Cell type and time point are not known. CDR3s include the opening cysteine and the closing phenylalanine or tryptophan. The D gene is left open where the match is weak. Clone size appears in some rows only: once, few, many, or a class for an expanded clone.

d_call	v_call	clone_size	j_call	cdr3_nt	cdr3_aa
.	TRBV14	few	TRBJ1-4	TGTGCCAGCAGCCAAGAAGGAAGTGTTGCAACTAATGAAAAACTGTTTTTT	CASSQEGSVATNEKLFF
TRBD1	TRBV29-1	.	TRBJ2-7	TGCAGCGTTAAGACAGGGGGCCCCTACGAGCAGTACTTC	CSVKTGGPYEQYF
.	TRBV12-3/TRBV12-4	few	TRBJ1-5	TGTGCCAGCAGCATCGTGGGGCAGCCCAATCAGCCCCAGCATTTT	CASSIVGQPNQPQHF
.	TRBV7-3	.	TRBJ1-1	TGTGCCAGCAGCTTAAAGAGGGAAAACACTGAAGCTTTCTTT	CASSLKRENTEAFF
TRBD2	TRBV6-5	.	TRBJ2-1	TGTGCCAGCATCTCCATTGGGGCGGGAGACTACAATGAGCAGTTCTTC	CASISIGAGDYNEQFF
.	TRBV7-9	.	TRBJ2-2	TGTGCCAGCAGCGGCCGGGACACCGGGGAGCTGTTTTTT	CASSGRDTGELFF
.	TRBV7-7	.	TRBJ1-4	TGTGCCAGCAGCTCAGGGTTATGGGAAAAACTGTTTTTT	CASSSGLWEKLFF
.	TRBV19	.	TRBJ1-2	TGTGCCAGTAGTATTCTTCGGGGACGGGGCGATGGCTACACCTTC	CASSILRGRGDGYTF
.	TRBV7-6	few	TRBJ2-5	TGTGCCAGCAGACAAGAAGAGACCCAGTACTTC	CASRQEETQYF
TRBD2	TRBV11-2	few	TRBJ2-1	TGTGCCAGCAGCCGGGGACTAGCGGAAGACAATGAGCAGTTCTTC	CASSRGLAEDNEQFF
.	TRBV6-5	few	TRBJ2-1	TGTGCCAGCAGTCCAACCCGGGGGGAGCAGTTCTTC	CASSPTRGEQFF
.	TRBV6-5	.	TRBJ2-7	TGTGCCAGCAGAGCTCCTGGGGGACCAGACGAGCAGTACTTC	CASRAPGGPDEQYF
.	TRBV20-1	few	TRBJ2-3	TGCAGTGCTAGAGAGTCCCCCCCAGGGGTCGGGACAGATACGCAGTATTTT	CSARESPPGVGTDTQYF
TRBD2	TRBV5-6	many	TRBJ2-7	TGTGCCAGCAGCCGTCGGAGACTAGCGGACCTTGAGCAGTACTTC	CASSRRRLADLEQYF
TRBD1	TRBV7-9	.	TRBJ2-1	TGTGCCAGCAGCTTGGACAGGAGATACAATGAGCAGTTCTTC	CASSLDRRYNEQFF
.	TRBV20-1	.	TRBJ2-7	TGCAGTGCTAAAGGGACTCTGAACTCCTACGAGCAGTACTTC	CSAKGTLNSYEQYF
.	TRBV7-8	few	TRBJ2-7	TGTGCCAGCAGCTCCGGGGCCCAGTTAGACTACGAGCAGTACTTC	CASSSGAQLDYEQYF
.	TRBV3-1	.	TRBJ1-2	TGTGCCAGCAGCCAAGATCAATATGGCTACACCTTC	CASSQDQYGYTF
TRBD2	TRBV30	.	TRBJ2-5	TGTGCCTGGAGGAAGAAGGGCGGGAGGGCCCCCGGCGGGGAGACCCAGTACTTC	CAWRKKGGRAPGGETQYF
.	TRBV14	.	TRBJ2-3	TGTGCCAGCAGCCAGCCTACCAGGTGGCGGGGCAGCACAGATACGCAGTATTTT	CASSQPTRWRGSTDTQYF
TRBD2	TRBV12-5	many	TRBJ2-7	TGTGCTAGTGGTTTGTCGACTAGCGGGCGCTCCTACGAGCAGTACTTC	CASGLSTSGRSYEQYF
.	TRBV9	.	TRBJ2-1	TGTGCCAGCAGCGTAGAAACTACTTTCAATGAGCAGTTCTTC	CASSVETTFNEQFF
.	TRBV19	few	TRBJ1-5	TGTGCCAGTAGCCCCAAGTTCCAGCCCCAGCATTTT	CASSPKFQPQHF
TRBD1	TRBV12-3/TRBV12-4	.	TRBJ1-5	TGTGCCAGCAGTTTGGGGAGCAGGACAGGGTTCAATCAGCCCCAGCATTTT	CASSLGSRTGFNQPQHF
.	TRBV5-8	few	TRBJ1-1	TGTGCCAGCAGCTTTGGCGGGGGCACGGTGAACACTGAAGCTTTCTTT	CASSFGGGTVNTEAFF
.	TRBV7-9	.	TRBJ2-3	TGTGCCAGCAGCCCCGCCGCCGCATCCCAGGGCACAGATACGCAGTATTTT	CASSPAAASQGTDTQYF
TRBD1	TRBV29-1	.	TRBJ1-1	TGCAGCGGACAGGGGGCGGACACTGAAGCTTTCTTT	CSGQGADTEAFF
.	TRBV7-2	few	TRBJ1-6	TGTGCCAGCAAGGTGGTGGGTTCTTCACCCCTCCACTTT	CASKVVGSSPLHF
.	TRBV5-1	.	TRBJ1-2	TGCGCCAGCAGCCAGGACACCAACTATGGCTACACCTTC	CASSQDTNYGYTF
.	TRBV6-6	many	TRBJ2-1	TGTGCCAGCAGTTACAGCAGTTTGAGCTCCTACAATGAGCAGTTCTTC	CASSYSSLSSYNEQFF
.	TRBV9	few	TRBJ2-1	TGTGCCAGCGGCCTCGAAGGGGGGGCTGGTGAGCAGTTCTTC	CASGLEGGAGEQFF
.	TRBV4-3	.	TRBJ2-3	TGCGCCAGCAGCCAAGAGGGCACCCTCGGGGATACGCAGTATTTT	CASSQEGTLGDTQYF
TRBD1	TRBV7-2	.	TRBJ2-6	TGTGCCAGCAGCAGCAAGGGACAGGGGACTGGGGCCAACGTCCTGACTTTC	CASSSKGQGTGANVLTF